This T cell receptor beta chain was identified during a study of blood T cell repertoires in COVID-19. On the study more broadly: Whether acute or convalescent, the COVID-19 samples came from the United States, Italy and Spain.

This CDR3 has 14 amino acids. Germline CDR1 SGHTA, CDR2 FQGNSA. Between the trimmed V and J ends, which lost 5 bases and 1 base, there was a span of 10 bases. Membership in each cohort depended on participant-reported clinical history. Profiling relied on immunoSEQ multiplex PCR, and the TCRdb table lists in-frame clones only, not all of them. The sample lists around 160,000 clones; approximately 87% were seen once. Sequenced sample: PBMCs or T cells enriched from blood (not recorded which). This sequence joins TRBV7-2 and TRBJ2-3; D call uncertain. This receptor was obtained from a woman younger than 45 with acute COVID-19. The CDR3 is CASSENRGTDTQYF. CDR3 coding DNA: TGTGCCAGCAGCGAGAACCGGGGCACAGATACGCAGTATTTT. The full variable domain, its missing parts supplied by reference TRBV7-2 and TRBJ2-3, is GAGVSQSPSNKVTEKGKDVELRCDPISGHTALYWYRQSLGQGLEFLIYFQGNSAPDKSGLPSDRFSAERTGGSVSTLTIQRTQQEDSAVYLCASSENRGTDTQYFGPGTRLTVL.